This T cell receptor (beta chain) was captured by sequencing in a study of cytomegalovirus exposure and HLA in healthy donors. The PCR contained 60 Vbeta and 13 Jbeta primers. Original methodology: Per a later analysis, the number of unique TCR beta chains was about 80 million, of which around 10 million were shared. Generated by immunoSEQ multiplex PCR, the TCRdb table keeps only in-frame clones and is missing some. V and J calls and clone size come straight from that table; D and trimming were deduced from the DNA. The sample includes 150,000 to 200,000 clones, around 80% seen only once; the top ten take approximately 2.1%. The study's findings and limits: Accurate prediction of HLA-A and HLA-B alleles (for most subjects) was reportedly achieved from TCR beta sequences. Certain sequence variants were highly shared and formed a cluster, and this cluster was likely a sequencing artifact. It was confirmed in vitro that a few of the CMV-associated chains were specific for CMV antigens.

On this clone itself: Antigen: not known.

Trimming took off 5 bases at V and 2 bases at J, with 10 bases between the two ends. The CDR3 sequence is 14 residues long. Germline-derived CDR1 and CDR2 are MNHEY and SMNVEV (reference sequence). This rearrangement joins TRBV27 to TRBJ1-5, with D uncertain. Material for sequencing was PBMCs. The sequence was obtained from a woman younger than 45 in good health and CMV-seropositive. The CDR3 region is CASSRDSGNQPQHF. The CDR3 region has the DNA TGTGCCAGCAGTCGTGACTCAGGCAATCAGCCCCAGCATTTT.